Described below is a single T cell receptor (beta chain) sequence and its context. Its antigen specificity is not known. No base quality information exists; no much larger clone differs at one position. This sample was included in a study of shared clonotypes between healthy human individuals (dated by TCRdb to the early 2020s). About the full investigation: The cohort comprised two women and a few men aged 18 to 49 years. Blood TCR repertoires of roughly five healthy adults were deeply sequenced to estimate repertoire size and the extent of clonotype sharing between individuals. To increase sequencing depth and limit assay-specific biases, TCR repertoire library preparation and sequencing were carried out by different laboratories using diverse techniques. Per donor, leukapheresis produced somewhere between about 0.94 and 9 billion PBMCs. Per donor, three plates each were used for CD4 naive and CD4 memory, two for CD8 naive, and one for CD8 memory.

Healthy HIV-negative adults with no recently reported acute infections or vaccinations were included as donors. Every donor was a Caucasian adult living in Nashville, Tennessee, USA. CD4+ T cells were enriched through magnetic negative selection, after which naive cells were positively selected on CD45RA and the remaining negative fraction served as the memory subset. Blood was obtained by leukapheresis, after which PBMCs were separated by Ficoll-Histopaque density gradient centrifugation and cryopreserved in liquid nitrogen vapor phase. Purity and quantity of every magnetically sorted T cell population were checked by analytical flow cytometry. Genomic DNA was isolated from every sorted fraction and measured by UV absorbance on a Nanodrop 2000c. The CDR3 runs 15 residues from the cysteine to the phenylalanine. Of all the DNA, just the CDR3 is kept, 45 bases in frame from base 1. Trimming leaves V shorter by 7 bases and J shorter by 6 bases, with the junction holding 8 bases beyond the gene matches. The germline V gene gives CDR1 as LGHNT and CDR2 as FRNRAP.

The paper's findings and limits, for the study overall: Because the study included only a small number of donors, the genetic and exposure-history diversity represented was limited. Only blood was sampled, and tissue TCR repertoires likely differ from those in blood. Compared with non-shared clonotypes, clonotypes shared by all four sorted-subset donors had higher generation probabilities. Based on pairwise subsampling, the degree of clonotype sharing among donors was expected to be affected by sequencing depth. Sharing across a few donors was observed for around 5% of naive CD4, 3% to 4% of naive CD8, over 2% of memory CD4, and around 0.4% of memory CD8 clonotypes. Rarefaction of sorted-subset datasets indicated incomplete sequencing despite the large sequencing depth. Naive subsets generally had larger estimated clonotype richness than memory subsets.

TCR CDR3 regions were amplified from genomic DNA by multiplex PCR using the deep immunoSEQ assay. Genomic DNA extracted from each cell subset was distributed evenly over all wells of several immunoSEQ 96-well plates, and each plate served as one replicate. Each replicate PCR for sorted subsets received around 200 ng genomic DNA, equal to about 30,000 T cell genomes. Purified libraries were quantified with a Qubit 3.0 fluorometer, sized on a Bioanalyzer 2100, and re-quantified with the KAPA Library Quantification kit. Every immunoSEQ 96-well plate was sequenced on a separate single-read 150-cycle Illumina NextSeq 550 flow cell. In the original analysis: The immunoSEQ output contained only junctional sequences without quality scores, so filtering could not match that applied to full-length reads. Sequences were annotated with PyIR, a Python wrapper for IgBLAST v1.9, using IMGT germline references to assign V/J genes and CDR3. Reads were filtered out if the reads had weak V/J assignments (E-value above 1e-6), no CDR3, stop codons, out-of-frame junctions, or ambiguous translated residues. V3J clonotypes were defined as sequences sharing the same inferred V gene, J gene, and CDR3 amino acid sequence. To compute the percentage overlap between repertoires, the number of shared unique clonotypes was divided by the size of the smaller repertoire. RTK rarefaction, the Chao1 estimator, and Recon v2.1 estimates of unobserved clonotypes were used to assess repertoire richness. Generation probabilities were computed with OLGA for all TCRbeta clonotypes obtained by the gDNA method from several donors. This immuneACCESS table, as held by TCRdb, lists in-frame sequences with V and J called but not all clones. Of the missing ones, under half trace to an unresolved V gene in checked studies; the others have no known cause. V and J calls and clone size are given by that table; D and trimming were obtained from the DNA. For this sample there are some 1,100,000 clones; around 78% appear just once. The ten biggest clones cover 0.5% to 0.6% of the sample.

The rearranged chain carries TRBV12-5 and TRBJ2-1; 11 central nucleotides agree with TRBD2. This sequence originates from a man aged 18 to 30 in good health. Some clones in this sample may be carry-over from other donors' samples. The sequenced sample was memory CD4+ T cells from PBMCs. What this sample's cell subset or site label stands for: CD45RA-negative fraction. The DNA sequence is given as TGTGCTAGTGCCCAATTACTAGCGGGGGTCAATGAGCAGTTCTTC. This codes for CASAQLLAGVNEQFF.